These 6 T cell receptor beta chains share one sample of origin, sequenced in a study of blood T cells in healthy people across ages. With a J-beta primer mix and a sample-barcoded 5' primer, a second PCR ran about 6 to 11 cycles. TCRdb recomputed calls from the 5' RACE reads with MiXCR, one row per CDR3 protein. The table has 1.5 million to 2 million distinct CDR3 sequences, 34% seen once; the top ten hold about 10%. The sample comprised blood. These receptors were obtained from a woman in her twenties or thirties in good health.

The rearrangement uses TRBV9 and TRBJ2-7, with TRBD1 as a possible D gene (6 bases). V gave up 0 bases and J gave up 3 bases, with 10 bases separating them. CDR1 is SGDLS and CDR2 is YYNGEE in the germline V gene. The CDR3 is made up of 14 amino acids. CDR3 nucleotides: TGTGCCAGCAGCGTAGTAGCAGGGGACTACGAGCAGTACTTC. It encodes CASSVVAGDYEQYF.

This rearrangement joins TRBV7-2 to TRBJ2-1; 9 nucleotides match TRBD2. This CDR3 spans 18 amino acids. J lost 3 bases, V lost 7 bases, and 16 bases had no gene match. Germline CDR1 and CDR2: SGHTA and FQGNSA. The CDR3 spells CASNPTGLAFSGYNEQFF. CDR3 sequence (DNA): TGTGCCAGCAACCCCACGGGACTAGCTTTCAGCGGCTACAATGAGCAGTTCTTC.

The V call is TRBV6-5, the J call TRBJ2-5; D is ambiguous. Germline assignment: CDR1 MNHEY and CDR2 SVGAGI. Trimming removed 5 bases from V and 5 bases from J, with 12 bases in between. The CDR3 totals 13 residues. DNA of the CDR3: TGTGCCAGCAGTCAACGAGAATCTGAGACCCAGTACTTC. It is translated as CASSQRESETQYF.

CDR3 coding DNA: TGTGCCAGCACCCTAGGGGGCACAGATACGCAGTATTTT. Its protein is CASTLGGTDTQYF. V gene TRBV6-1 combines with J gene TRBJ2-3, with a tentative D call TRBD1 (5 bases). The V end lost 7 bases, the J end lost 1 base, and 9 bases lay between the germline ends. Germline CDR1 and CDR2: MNHNS and SASEGT. This CDR3 has 13 amino acids.

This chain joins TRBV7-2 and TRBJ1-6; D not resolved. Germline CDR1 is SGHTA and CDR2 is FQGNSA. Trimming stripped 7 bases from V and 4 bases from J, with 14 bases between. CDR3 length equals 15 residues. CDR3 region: CASNPQESYNSPLHF. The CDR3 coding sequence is TGTGCCAGCAACCCGCAGGAGTCTTATAATTCACCCCTCCACTTT.

CDR3 DNA sequence: TGCAGTGTTGAGGCCCTCTGGGAGGGGCGGGAGGCGAGCACAGATACGCAGTATTTT. Translating it yields CSVEALWEGREASTDTQYF. The chain combines TRBV20-1 with TRBJ2-3, with 8 bases fitting TRBD2. Germline-derived CDR1 and CDR2 are DFQATT and SNEGSKA (reference sequence). The length of the CDR3 is 19 residues. After removal of 7 bases from V and 0 bases from J, the junction contained 21 bases not matched to a gene.